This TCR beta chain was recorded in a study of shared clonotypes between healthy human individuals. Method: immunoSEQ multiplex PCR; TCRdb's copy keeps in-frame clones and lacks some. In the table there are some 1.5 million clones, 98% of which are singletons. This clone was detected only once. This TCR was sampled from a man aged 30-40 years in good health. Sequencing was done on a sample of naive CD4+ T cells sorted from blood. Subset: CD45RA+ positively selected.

This CDR3 reads CASSSTRAGSETQYF. The CDR3, as DNA: TGTGCCAGCAGCTCAACCCGAGCCGGGTCTGAGACCCAGTACTTC. The rearrangement links TRBV5-6 to TRBJ2-5; D unclear. The CDR3 sequence is 15 residues long. The V end was cut by 3 bases, the J end by 5 bases, with 17 bases between. Germline lookup yields CDR1 SGHDT and CDR2 YYEEEE.